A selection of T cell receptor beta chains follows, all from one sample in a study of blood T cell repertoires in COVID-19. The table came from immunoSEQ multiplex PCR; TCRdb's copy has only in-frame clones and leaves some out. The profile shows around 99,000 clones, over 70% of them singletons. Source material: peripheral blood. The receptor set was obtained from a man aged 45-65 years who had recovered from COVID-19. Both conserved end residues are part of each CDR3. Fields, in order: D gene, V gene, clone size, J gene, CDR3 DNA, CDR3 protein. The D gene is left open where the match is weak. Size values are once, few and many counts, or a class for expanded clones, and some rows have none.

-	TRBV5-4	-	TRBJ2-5	TGTGCCAGCAGCTTGTATCCCAGAACGGAGACCCAGTACTTC	CASSLYPRTETQYF
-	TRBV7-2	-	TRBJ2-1	TGTGCCAGCAGCTTAGCGAGAAGCTCCTACAATGAGCAGTTCTTC	CASSLARSSYNEQFF
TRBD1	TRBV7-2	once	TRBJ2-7	TGTGCCAGCAGCTTAGCGTTGGGACAGGGTCGGTACGAGCAGTACTTC	CASSLALGQGRYEQYF
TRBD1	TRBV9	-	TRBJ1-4	TGTGCCAGCAGCGTAACAGGGGGCGGTGAAAAACTGTTTTTT	CASSVTGGGEKLFF
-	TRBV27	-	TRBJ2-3	TGTGCCAGCAGTTTTAACAGGGACACAGATACGCAGTATTTT	CASSFNRDTDTQYF
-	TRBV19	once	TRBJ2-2	TGTGCCAGTTTGGCAGAAACGAACACCGGGGAGCTGTTTTTT	CASLAETNTGELFF
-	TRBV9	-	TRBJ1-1	TGTGCCAGCACGCGACAGGAGAACACTGAAGCTTTCTTT	CASTRQENTEAFF
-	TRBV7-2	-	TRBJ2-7	TGTGCCAGCAGCTCCATGGGCCTCTCCTACGAGCAGTACTTC	CASSSMGLSYEQYF
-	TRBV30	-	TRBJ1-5	TGTGCCTGGAGCGTCACACGCAATCAGCCCCAGCATTTT	CAWSVTRNQPQHF
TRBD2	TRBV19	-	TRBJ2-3	TGTGCCAGTAGCAAAATTAGCGGGAGGGCCGGGGATACGCAGTATTTT	CASSKISGRAGDTQYF
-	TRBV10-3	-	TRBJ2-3	TGTGCCATCAGTGAAGGGGGTGGAAGCACAGATACGCAGTATTTT	CAISEGGGSTDTQYF
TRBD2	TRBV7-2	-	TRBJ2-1	TGTGCCAGCAAAGTAGCGGGTGGGGAGAATGAGCAGTTCTTC	CASKVAGGENEQFF
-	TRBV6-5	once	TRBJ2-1	TGTGCCAGCAGGCCCTCGACACTCTCCTACAATGAGCAGTTCTTC	CASRPSTLSYNEQFF